This T cell receptor (beta chain) was identified in a study of shared clonotypes between healthy human individuals. The donor cohort consisted entirely of Caucasian adults residing in Nashville, Tennessee. When samples were unsorted, roughly 91 million PBMCs were used for genomic DNA. Germline CDR1 is LGHNT and CDR2 is FRNRAP. V lost 3 bases and J lost 1, with 11 bases in between. This CDR3 has 15 residues. Deep was the level used in running the assay. Profiled with immunoSEQ multiplex PCR; TCRdb holds only in-frame clones, not every one. The sample carries 450,000 to 500,000 clones, around four fifths recorded once.

The TCR comes from a woman aged 40 to 49 in good health. Some clones in this sample may be carry-over from other donors' samples. V is TRBV12-5 and J is TRBJ2-3; no clear D gene. Sequenced input: PBMCs. The CDR3: CASGFGVTGTDTQYF. The CDR3 region has the DNA TGTGCTAGTGGTTTTGGGGTCACAGGCACAGATACGCAGTATTTT. The full variable domain, in which reference TRBV12-5 and TRBJ2-3 provide the parts outside the CDR3, is DARVTQTPRHKVTEMGQEVTMRCQPILGHNTVFWYRQTMMQGLELLAYFRNRAPLDDSGMPKDRFSAEMPDATLATLKIQPSEPRDSAVYFCASGFGVTGTDTQYFGPGTRLTVL.